The subject of this entry is one TCR beta chain. Its specificity is unknown. Construction of the TCRbeta library involved unique molecular identifiers. One entry per CDR3 protein results from TCRdb running MiXCR on the PCR reads. The data show about 400,000 distinct CDR3 sequences, with roughly 15% seen just once and about 32% held by the top ten. CDR1 LGHDT and CDR2 YNNKEL come from the germline V gene (reference sequence). Deletions cut 1 base from V and 0 bases from J, with 7 bases between. The CDR3 has 14 residues. The sample originates from a study of T-cell reconstitution after alpha-beta-depleted transplantation in children. Study-wide findings and caveats: Some patients showed high day-60 TCRbeta diversity, which derived from surviving recipient T cells and thymic progenitors. When one year had passed after transplant, most T-cell counts and diversity came from newly produced T cells. Several hundred graft clones that had expanded were reportedly the source of alpha-beta T cells about two months after transplant.

J is TRBJ2-7 and V is TRBV3-1; D is unclear. Source: PBMCs, mostly from graft donor cells, taken 360 days after TCRalphabeta/CD19-depleted stem cell transplant. The TCR originated in a boy younger than two who had a stem cell transplant for Wiskott-Aldrich syndrome, so the T cells may come from the graft donor. The CDR3 reads CASSQAVSSYEQYF. CDR3 sequence (DNA): TGTGCCAGCAGCCAAGCGGTGAGCTCCTACGAGCAGTACTTC.